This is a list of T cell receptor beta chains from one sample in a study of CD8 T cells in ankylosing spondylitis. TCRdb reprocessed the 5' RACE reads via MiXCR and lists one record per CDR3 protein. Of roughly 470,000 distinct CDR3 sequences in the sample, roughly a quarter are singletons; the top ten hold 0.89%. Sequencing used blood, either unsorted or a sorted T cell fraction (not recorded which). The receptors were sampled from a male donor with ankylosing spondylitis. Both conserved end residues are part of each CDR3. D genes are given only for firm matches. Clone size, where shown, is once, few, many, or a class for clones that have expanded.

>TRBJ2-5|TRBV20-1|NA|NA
TGCAGTGCAACAAAACGGACCACCACCGGGAGCCAGTACTTC
CSATKRTTTGSQYF
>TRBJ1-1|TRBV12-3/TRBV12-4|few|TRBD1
TGTGCCAGCAGTCGCTTAGGAACCGGACAGGGTAGAAACTCTGAAGCTTTCTTT
CASSRLGTGQGRNSEAFF
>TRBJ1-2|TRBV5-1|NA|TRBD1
TGCGCCAGCAGCCTCCGGCTGGGCGGGGGACAGGGTTATGGCTACACCTTC
CASSLRLGGGQGYGYTF
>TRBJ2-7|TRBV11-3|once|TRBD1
TGTGCCAGCAGCACAGACAGGGGTTCCTACGAGCAGTACTTC
CASSTDRGSYEQYF
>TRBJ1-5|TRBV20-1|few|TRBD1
TGCAGTGCGCCTATTAAGGACAGGGGCTACAATCAGCCCCAGCATTTT
CSAPIKDRGYNQPQHF
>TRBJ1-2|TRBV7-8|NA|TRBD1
TGTGCCAGCAGCGAACCAGGGGGAAAACGCGACTATGGCTACACCTTC
CASSEPGGKRDYGYTF
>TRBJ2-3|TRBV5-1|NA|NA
TGCGCCAGCAGCTTGGGGATAGCGGAAAGCACAGATACGCAGTATTTT
CASSLGIAESTDTQYF
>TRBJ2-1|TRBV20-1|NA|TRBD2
TGCAGTGCCGAACTAGCGGTTATCACGGGGCAGTTCTTC
CSAELAVITGQFF
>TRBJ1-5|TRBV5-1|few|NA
TGCGCCAGCAGCTTGGAGGCCAGTTCTCAGCCCCAGCATTTT
CASSLEASSQPQHF
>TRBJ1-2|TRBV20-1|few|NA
TGCAGTGCGCAACAGGAACGATTTGGCTACACCTTC
CSAQQERFGYTF
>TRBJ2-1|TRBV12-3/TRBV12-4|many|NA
TGTGCCAGACACCGGGACGGGGACAATGAGCAGTTCTTC
CARHRDGDNEQFF
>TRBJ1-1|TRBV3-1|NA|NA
TGTGCCAGCAGCCAAGGCAGGGGCAATTGGGCTTTCTTT
CASSQGRGNWAFF
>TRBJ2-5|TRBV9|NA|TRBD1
TGTGCCAGCAGCCCCAGAGGGCTGGGACAGGGAAAGGATACCCAGTACTTC
CASSPRGLGQGKDTQYF
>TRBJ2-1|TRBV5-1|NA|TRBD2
TGCGCCAGCAGCCCGGCCCCTAGCGGGAGTGTGAGATACAATGAGCAGTTCTTC
CASSPAPSGSVRYNEQFF
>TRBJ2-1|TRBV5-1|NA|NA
TGCGCCAGCAGCTTGCTTACCGGGACCGAATACAATGAGCAGTTCTTC
CASSLLTGTEYNEQFF
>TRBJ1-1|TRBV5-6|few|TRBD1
TGTGCCAGCAGCTCGCCCACAGGGGGGACTGAAGCTTTCTTT
CASSSPTGGTEAFF
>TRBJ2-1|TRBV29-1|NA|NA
TGCAGCCACGGGGGCTACAATGAGCAGTTCTTC
CSHGGYNEQFF
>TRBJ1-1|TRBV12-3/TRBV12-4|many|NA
TGTGCCAGCAGTTGGGGTACTGAAGCTTTCTTT
CASSWGTEAFF
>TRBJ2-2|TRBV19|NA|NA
TGTGCCAGTAGTATCCAGATCACCGGGGAGCTGTTTTTT
CASSIQITGELFF
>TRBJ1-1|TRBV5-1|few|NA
TGCGCCAGCAGTCGGGACAAAATGAACACTGAAGCTTTCTTT
CASSRDKMNTEAFF
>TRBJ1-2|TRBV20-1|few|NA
TGCAGTGCTAGCGGCGGGGCGTATGGCTACACCTTC
CSASGGAYGYTF
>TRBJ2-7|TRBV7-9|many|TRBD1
TGTGCCAGCAGAGGGACAGGGGACTTCTACGAGCAGTACTTC
CASRGTGDFYEQYF
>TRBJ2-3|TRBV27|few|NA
TGTGCCAGCAGTTTACGGGATATAGATACGCAGTATTTT
CASSLRDIDTQYF
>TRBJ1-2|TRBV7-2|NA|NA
TGTGCCAGCAGCATCCGACAGCCCGGTGGCTACACCTTC
CASSIRQPGGYTF
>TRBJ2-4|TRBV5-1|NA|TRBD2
TGCGCCAGCAGCTCGACCTTAGCGGGAGGGCCCCCGGGGGCCAAAAACATTCAGTACTTC
CASSSTLAGGPPGAKNIQYF
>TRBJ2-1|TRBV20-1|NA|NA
TGCAGTGCTAATCGAAATGGCAGGTTCGGTGAGCAGTTCTTC
CSANRNGRFGEQFF
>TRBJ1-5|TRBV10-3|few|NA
TGTGCCATCGGGAATAGCAATCAGCCCCAGCATTTT
CAIGNSNQPQHF
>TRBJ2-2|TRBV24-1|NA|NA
TGTGCCACCAGTGTTTGGACTACCGCGAACACCGGGGAGCTGTTTTTT
CATSVWTTANTGELFF
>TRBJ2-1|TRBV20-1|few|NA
TGCAGTGCTAGGGGTAGAAGCTCCTACAATGAGCAGTTCTTC
CSARGRSSYNEQFF
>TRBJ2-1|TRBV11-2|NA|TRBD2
TGTGCCAGCAGCTTGGGACTAGCGGGAGGGCCCTCCTACAATGAGCAGTTCTTC
CASSLGLAGGPSYNEQFF
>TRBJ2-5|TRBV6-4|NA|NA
TGTGCCAGCAGTACTAGGTCCGGAGAGACCCAGTACTTC
CASSTRSGETQYF
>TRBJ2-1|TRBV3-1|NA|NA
TGTGCCAGCTCTCGGGGCGGCTCATCGAACTACAATGAGCAGTTCTTC
CASSRGGSSNYNEQFF
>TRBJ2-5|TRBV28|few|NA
TGTGCCAGCACCCCTCGGCCGGGGGTGTACCAAGAGACCCAGTACTTC
CASTPRPGVYQETQYF
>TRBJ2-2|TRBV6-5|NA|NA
TGTGCCAGCAGTTACTCGATCACAGACACCGGGGAGCTGTTTTTT
CASSYSITDTGELFF
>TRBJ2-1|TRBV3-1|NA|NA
TGTGCCAGCAGCCAAGAAAGGTACGTCAACTACAATGAGCAGTTCTTC
CASSQERYVNYNEQFF
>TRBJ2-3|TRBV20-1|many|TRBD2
TGCAGTGCTAGGGGACTAGCGGGAGGAATGGATACGCAGTATTTT
CSARGLAGGMDTQYF
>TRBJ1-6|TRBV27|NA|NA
TGTGCCAGCAGGACGACGGGGGTTAATTCACCCCTCCACTTT
CASRTTGVNSPLHF
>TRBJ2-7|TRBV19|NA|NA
TGTGCCAGTAGTAAGGGATCCTACGAGCAGTACTTC
CASSKGSYEQYF
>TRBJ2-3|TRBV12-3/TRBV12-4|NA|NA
TGTGCCAGCAGTACAGGGGGGGCTAGCGGGTCCACAGATACGCAGTATTTT
CASSTGGASGSTDTQYF
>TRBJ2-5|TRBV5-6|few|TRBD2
TGTGCCAGCAGCTTGAGAAGCGGGAGCGGAGAGACCCAGTACTTC
CASSLRSGSGETQYF
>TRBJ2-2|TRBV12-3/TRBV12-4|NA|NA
TGTGCCAGCAGTGCCCATATCTCGGGGTCCAACACCGGGGAGCTGTTTTTT
CASSAHISGSNTGELFF
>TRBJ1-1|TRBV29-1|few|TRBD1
TGCAGCAGTAACAGGGGGTTAAACACTGAAGCTTTCTTT
CSSNRGLNTEAFF
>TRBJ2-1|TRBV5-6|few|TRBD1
TGTGCCAGCAGCTTGGGACAGGGGCCCGCCGTTAACAATGAGCAGTTCTTC
CASSLGQGPAVNNEQFF
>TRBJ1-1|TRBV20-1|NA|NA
TGCAGTGCTGACAGATTGAACACTGAAGCTTTCTTT
CSADRLNTEAFF
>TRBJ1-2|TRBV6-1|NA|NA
TGTGCCAGCGCCTTGACGCAGACGGCCTATGGCTACACCTTC
CASALTQTAYGYTF
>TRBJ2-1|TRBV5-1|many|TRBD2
TGCGCCAGCAGCCCATGGACTAGCGACCACAATGAGCAGTTCTTC
CASSPWTSDHNEQFF
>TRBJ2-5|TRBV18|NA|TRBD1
TGTGCCAGCTTCATGGACAGGGGGCAAGAGACCCAGTACTTC
CASFMDRGQETQYF
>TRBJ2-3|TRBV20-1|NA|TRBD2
TGCAGTGCTAGAGATCGACTAGCGGGAGGGCCCGGAGATACGCAGTATTTT
CSARDRLAGGPGDTQYF
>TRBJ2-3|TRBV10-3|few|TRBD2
TGTGCCATCAGTGAGCCTCGGGGTAGCGGGAGAGATACGCAGTATTTT
CAISEPRGSGRDTQYF
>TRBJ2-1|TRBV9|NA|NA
TGTGCCAGCAGCGTAGCGGATTACAATGAGCAGTTCTTC
CASSVADYNEQFF
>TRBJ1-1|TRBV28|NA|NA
TGTGCCAGCAGGGGAGGGGGGCCGGTCACTGAAGCTTTCTTT
CASRGGGPVTEAFF
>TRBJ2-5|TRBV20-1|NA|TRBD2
TGCAGTGCATTAGCGGGACAAGAGACCCAGTACTTC
CSALAGQETQYF
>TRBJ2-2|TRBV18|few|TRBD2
TGTGCCAGCTCACCATTGACGGGAGGGAGCACCGGGGAGCTGTTTTTT
CASSPLTGGSTGELFF
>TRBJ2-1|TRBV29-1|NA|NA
TGCAGCGTTGAAGCCAGTCTTGGGAATGAGCAGTTCTTC
CSVEASLGNEQFF
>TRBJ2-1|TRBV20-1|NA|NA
TGCAGTGCTAGAATACGAGTAGGTCAATCCTACAATGAGCAGTTCTTC
CSARIRVGQSYNEQFF
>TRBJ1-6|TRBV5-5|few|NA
TGTGCCAGCAGCTTGGCGATGGGGGCCGATAATTCACCCCTCCACTTT
CASSLAMGADNSPLHF
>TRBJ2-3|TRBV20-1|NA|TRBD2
TGCAGTGCTGGACGAGCGGGAGCGGATACGCAGTATTTT
CSAGRAGADTQYF
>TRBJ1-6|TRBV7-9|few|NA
TGTGCCAGCGATCGGCCCAATTCACCCCTCCACTTT
CASDRPNSPLHF
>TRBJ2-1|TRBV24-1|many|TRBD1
TGTGCCACCAGTGATCGCTCCGGGACAGGGGTGAATGAGCAGTTCTTC
CATSDRSGTGVNEQFF
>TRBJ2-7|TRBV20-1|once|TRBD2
TGCAGTGGTGAGGCTAGCGGGATGTACGAGCAGTACTTC
CSGEASGMYEQYF